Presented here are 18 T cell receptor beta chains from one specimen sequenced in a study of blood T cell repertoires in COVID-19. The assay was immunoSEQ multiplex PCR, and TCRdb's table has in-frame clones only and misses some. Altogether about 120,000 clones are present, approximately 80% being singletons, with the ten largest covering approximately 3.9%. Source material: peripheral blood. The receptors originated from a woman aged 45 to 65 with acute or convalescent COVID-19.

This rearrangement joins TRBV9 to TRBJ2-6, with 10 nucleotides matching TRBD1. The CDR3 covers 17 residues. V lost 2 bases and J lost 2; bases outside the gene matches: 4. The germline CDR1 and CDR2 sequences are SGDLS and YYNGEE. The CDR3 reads CASSVQTGGAGANVLTF. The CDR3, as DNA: TGTGCCAGCAGCGTCCAGACAGGGGGCGCTGGGGCCAACGTCCTGACTTTC. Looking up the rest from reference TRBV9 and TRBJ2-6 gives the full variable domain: DSGVTQTPKHLITATGQRVTLRCSPRSGDLSVYWYQQSLDQGLQFLIQYYNGEERAKGNILERFSAQQFPDLHSELNLSSLELGDSALYFCASSVQTGGAGANVLTFGAGSRLTVL.

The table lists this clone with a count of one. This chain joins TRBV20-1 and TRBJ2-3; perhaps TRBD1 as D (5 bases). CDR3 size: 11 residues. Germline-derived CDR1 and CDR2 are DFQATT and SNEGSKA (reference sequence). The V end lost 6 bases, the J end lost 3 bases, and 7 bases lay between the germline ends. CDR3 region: CSAGVTDTQYF. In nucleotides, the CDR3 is TGCAGTGCAGGGGTTACAGATACGCAGTATTTT.

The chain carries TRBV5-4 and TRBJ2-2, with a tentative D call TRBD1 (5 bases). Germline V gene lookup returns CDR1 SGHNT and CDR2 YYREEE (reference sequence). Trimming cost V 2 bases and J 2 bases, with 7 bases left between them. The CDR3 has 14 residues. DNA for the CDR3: TGTGCCAGCAGCTTAACAGGAAACACCGGGGAGCTGTTTTTT. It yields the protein CASSLTGNTGELFF.

The DNA for the CDR3 is TGTGCCAGCACCGGACAAAACACCGGGGAGCTGTTTTTT. This codes for CASTGQNTGELFF. This chain connects TRBV2 to TRBJ2-2; maybe TRBD1 (5 bases). Trimming pared 7 bases from V and 2 bases from J, leaving 8 bases between. Germline CDR1 and CDR2: SNHLY and FYNNEI. The CDR3 has 13 residues.

CDR3 sequence (DNA): TGTGCCAGCAGCCAGGGCAGGGGGGCGAACACCGGGGAGCTGTTTTTT. Amino acid sequence: CASSQGRGANTGELFF. The V gene is TRBV3-1 (or the pseudogene TRBV3-2), the J gene TRBJ2-2, with D possibly TRBD1 on 7 matching bases. CDR1 is LGHDT, CDR2 YNNKEL, per germline (reference sequence). The length of the CDR3 is 16 residues. With 3 bases removed from V and 0 bases from J, the gap between germline ends came to 11 bases.

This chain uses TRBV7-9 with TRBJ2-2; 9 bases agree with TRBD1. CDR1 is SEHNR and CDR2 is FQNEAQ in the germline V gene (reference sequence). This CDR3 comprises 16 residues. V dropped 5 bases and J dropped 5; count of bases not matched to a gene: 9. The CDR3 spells CASSPPGTGKTGELFF. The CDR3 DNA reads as TGTGCCAGCAGCCCCCCTGGGACAGGGAAGACCGGGGAGCTGTTTTTT.

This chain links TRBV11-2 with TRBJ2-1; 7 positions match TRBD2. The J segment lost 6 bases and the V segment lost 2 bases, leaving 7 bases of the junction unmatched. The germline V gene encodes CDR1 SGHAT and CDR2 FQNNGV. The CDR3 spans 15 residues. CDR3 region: CASSLLGRAFNEQFF. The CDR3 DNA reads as TGTGCCAGCAGCTTATTGGGGAGGGCCTTCAATGAGCAGTTCTTC.

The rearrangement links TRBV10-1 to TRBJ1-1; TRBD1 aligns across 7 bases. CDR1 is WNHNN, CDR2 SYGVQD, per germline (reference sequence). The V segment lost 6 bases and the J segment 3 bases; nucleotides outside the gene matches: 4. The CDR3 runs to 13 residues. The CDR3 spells CASRRTGDTEAFF. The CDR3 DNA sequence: TGCGCCAGCAGGAGGACAGGAGACACTGAAGCTTTCTTT.

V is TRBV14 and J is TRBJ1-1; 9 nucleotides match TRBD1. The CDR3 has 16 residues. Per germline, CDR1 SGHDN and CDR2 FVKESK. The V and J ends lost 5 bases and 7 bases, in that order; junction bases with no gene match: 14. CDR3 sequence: CASSTRDRAGFGEAFF. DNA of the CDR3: TGTGCCAGCAGCACCCGGGACAGGGCTGGGTTTGGTGAAGCTTTCTTT. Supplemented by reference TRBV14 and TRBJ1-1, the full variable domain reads EAGVTQFPSHSVIEKGQTVTLRCDPISGHDNLYWYRRVMGKEIKFLLHFVKESKQDESGMPNNRFLAERTGGTYSTLKVQPAELEDSGVYFCASSTRDRAGFGEAFFGQGTRLTVV.

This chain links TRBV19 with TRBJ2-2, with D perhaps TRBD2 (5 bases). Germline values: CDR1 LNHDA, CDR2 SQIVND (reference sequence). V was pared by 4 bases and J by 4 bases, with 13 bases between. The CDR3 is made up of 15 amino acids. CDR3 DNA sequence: TGTGCCAGTAGTACAACTAGGGCGGTCACCGGGGAGCTGTTTTTT. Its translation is CASSTTRAVTGELFF.

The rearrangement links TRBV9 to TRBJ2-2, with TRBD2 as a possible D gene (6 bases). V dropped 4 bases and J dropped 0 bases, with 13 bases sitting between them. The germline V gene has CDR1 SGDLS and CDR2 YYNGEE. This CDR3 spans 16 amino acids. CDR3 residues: CASSFSGNSNTGELFF. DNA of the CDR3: TGTGCCAGCAGCTTTAGCGGAAACTCGAACACCGGGGAGCTGTTTTTT.

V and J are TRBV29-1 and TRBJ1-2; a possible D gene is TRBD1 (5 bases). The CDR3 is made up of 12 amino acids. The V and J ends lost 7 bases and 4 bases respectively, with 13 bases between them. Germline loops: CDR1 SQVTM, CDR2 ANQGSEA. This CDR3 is CSAQGLLYGYTF. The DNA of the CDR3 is TGCAGCGCCCAGGGACTGCTCTATGGCTACACCTTC.

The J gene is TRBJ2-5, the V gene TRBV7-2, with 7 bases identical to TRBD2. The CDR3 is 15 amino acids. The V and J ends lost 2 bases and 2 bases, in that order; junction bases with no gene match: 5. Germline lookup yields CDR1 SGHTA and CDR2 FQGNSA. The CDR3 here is CASSLQVSGQETQYF. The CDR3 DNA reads TGTGCCAGCAGCTTACAGGTTAGCGGGCAAGAGACCCAGTACTTC. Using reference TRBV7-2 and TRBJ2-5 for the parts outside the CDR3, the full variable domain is GAGVSQSPSNKVTEKGKDVELRCDPISGHTALYWYRQSLGQGLEFLIYFQGNSAPDKSGLPSDRFSAERTGGSVSTLTIQRTQQEDSAVYLCASSLQVSGQETQYFGPGTRLLVL.

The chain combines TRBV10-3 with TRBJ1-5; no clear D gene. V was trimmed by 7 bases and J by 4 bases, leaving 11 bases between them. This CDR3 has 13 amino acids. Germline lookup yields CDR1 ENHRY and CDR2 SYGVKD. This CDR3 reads CAINQQMNQPQHF. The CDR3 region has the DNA TGTGCCATCAACCAACAGATGAATCAGCCCCAGCATTTT.

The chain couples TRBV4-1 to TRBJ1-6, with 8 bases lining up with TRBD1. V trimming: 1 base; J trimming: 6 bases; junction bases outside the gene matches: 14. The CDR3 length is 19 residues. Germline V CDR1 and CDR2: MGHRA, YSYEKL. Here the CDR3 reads CASSQGPFLRDRTNSPLHF. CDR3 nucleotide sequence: TGCGCCAGCAGCCAAGGTCCGTTTTTGCGGGACAGGACTAATTCACCCCTCCACTTT.

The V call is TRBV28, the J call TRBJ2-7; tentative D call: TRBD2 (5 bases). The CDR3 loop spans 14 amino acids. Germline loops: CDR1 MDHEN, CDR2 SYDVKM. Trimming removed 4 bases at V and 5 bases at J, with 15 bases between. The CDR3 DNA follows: TGTGCCAGCAGTTACGCCCTGCCGGGGAACGAGCAGTACTTC. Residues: CASSYALPGNEQYF.

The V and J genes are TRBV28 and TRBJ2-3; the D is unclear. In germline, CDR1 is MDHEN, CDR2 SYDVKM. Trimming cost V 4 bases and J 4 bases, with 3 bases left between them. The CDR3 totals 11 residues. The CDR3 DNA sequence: TGTGCCAGCAGTTCGGCAGATACGCAGTATTTT. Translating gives CASSSADTQYF.

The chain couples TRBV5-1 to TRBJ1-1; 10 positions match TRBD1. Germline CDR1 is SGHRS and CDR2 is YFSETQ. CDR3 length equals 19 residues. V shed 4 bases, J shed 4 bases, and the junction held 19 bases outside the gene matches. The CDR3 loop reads CASSRRVDPGQGSSTEAFF. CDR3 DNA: TGCGCCAGCAGCAGACGAGTCGACCCGGGACAGGGGAGTAGCACTGAAGCTTTCTTT. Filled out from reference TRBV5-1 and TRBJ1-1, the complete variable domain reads KAGVTQTPRYLIKTRGQQVTLSCSPISGHRSVSWYQQTPGQGLQFLFEYFSETQRNKGNFPGRFSGRQFSNSRSEMNVSTLELGDSALYLCASSRRVDPGQGSSTEAFFGQGTRLTVV.